The 2 T cell receptor beta chains given below trace back to one sample, sequenced in a study of T cell responses to AZD1222 COVID-19 vaccine. Clones were read by immunoSEQ multiplex PCR, and TCRdb kept only the in-frame ones, dropping some. The sample holds about 200,000 clones, approximately 94% seen once. The sample was peripheral blood, taken 28 days after the second AZD1222 dose. These receptors were collected from an adult who received the AZD1222 COVID-19 vaccine.

The rearrangement uses TRBV18 and TRBJ2-3; tentatively, D is TRBD1 (5 bases). CDR1 and CDR2 from the germline V gene are KGHSH and LQKENI. The CDR3 totals 15 residues. V gave up 1 base and J gave up 2 bases, with 10 bases separating them. CDR3 loop: CASSPLGATTDTQYF. The CDR3, as DNA: TGTGCCAGCTCACCACTAGGGGCAACCACAGATACGCAGTATTTT.

V usage is TRBV12-3 or TRBV12-4 and J usage is TRBJ1-4; D is uncertain. Trimming cost V 6 bases and J 5 bases, with 10 bases left between them. CDR3 length equals 13 residues. CDR3 in amino acids: CASRNSENEKLFF. The CDR3 DNA reads TGTGCCAGCAGGAACAGTGAAAATGAAAAACTGTTTTTT.